Below are 29 T cell receptor beta chains sequenced from a single sample in a study of cytomegalovirus exposure and HLA in healthy donors. PCR used 60 Vbeta primers and 13 Jbeta primers. TCRdb's table, derived via immunoSEQ multiplex PCR, lists solely in-frame clones and lacks some. The repertoire includes 200,000 to 250,000 clones, almost 70% of them detected once, and 2.6% sits in the top ten. Sequencing used PBMCs. These receptors were taken from a man between 40 and 49 years old in good health and CMV-seropositive.

The V and J genes are TRBV19 and TRBJ1-1, with a weak D call TRBD1 (5 bases). This CDR3 spans 13 amino acids. The V gene lost 7 bases and the J gene lost 4 bases, with 13 bases spanning the gap. In germline, CDR1 is LNHDA, CDR2 SQIVND (reference sequence). The CDR3 loop reads CASTTTAGTEAFF. CDR3 in DNA: TGTGCCAGTACTACGACAGCGGGCACTGAAGCTTTCTTT.

The CDR3: CASSRQTGGGNTEAFF. The CDR3 DNA reads as TGTGCCAGCAGCCGGCAGACAGGGGGCGGGAACACTGAAGCTTTCTTT. V usage is TRBV14 and J usage is TRBJ1-1; 10 nucleotides line up with TRBD1. Trimming removed 4 bases from V and 1 base from J; junction bases left unmatched: 6. The germline V gene encodes CDR1 SGHDN and CDR2 FVKESK. The CDR3 is 16 amino acids.

V and J are TRBV7-2 and TRBJ1-2, with 7 bases identical to TRBD1. Losses at the gene ends were 5 bases for V and 2 bases for J; bases not matched to a gene: 2. This CDR3 is built from 13 residues. Germline V gene sequence: CDR1 SGHTA, CDR2 FQGNSA. The CDR3 spells CASSQGQNYGYTF. The CDR3 DNA sequence: TGTGCCAGCAGCCAGGGACAGAACTATGGCTACACCTTC.

The chain couples TRBV15 to TRBJ2-1, with 9 bases identical to TRBD2. This CDR3 spans 18 amino acids. V shed 1 base and J 4 bases; nucleotides not matched to a gene: 11. Per the germline V gene, CDR1 is LNHNV and CDR2 is YYDKDF (reference sequence). CDR3 sequence (DNA): TGTGCCACCAGCAGAGGGGGAGTAGCGGGGGTACATTACAATGAGCAGTTCTTC. Its protein is CATSRGGVAGVHYNEQFF. Using reference TRBV15 and TRBJ2-1 for the parts outside the CDR3, the full variable domain is DAMVIQNPRYQVTQFGKPVTLSCSQTLNHNVMYWYQQKSSQAPKLLFHYYDKDFNNEADTPDNFQSRRPNTSFCFLDIRSPGLGDTAMYLCATSRGGVAGVHYNEQFFGPGTRLTVL.

This chain joins TRBV7-8 and TRBJ2-7; 8 bases match TRBD1. After removal of 5 bases from V and 4 bases from J, the junction contained 10 bases not matched to a gene. The germline gives CDR1 SGHVS, CDR2 FQNEAQ. This CDR3 is 15 amino acids long. The CDR3 region has the DNA TGTGCCAGCAGCCCAGACAGGGGCGATGTTTACGAGCAGTACTTC. Its protein is CASSPDRGDVYEQYF.

The V call is TRBV10-3, the J call TRBJ2-2, with 12 nucleotides matching TRBD2. Germline V gene sequence: CDR1 ENHRY, CDR2 SYGVKD. J was trimmed by 5 bases and V by 0 bases; bases with no gene match: 1. The CDR3 has 16 residues. The CDR3 reads CAISESGLAGTGELFF. DNA for the CDR3: TGTGCCATCAGTGAGTCTGGACTAGCGGGGACCGGGGAGCTGTTTTTT.

The chain carries TRBV5-1 and TRBJ1-4; 9 bases line up with TRBD1. J was trimmed by 1 base and V by 4 bases; bases with no gene match: 8. Germline V gene sequence: CDR1 SGHRS, CDR2 YFSETQ. CDR3 size: 17 residues. The CDR3 sequence: CASSPGQGKGTNEKLFF. CDR3 coding DNA: TGCGCCAGCAGCCCCGGACAGGGGAAGGGAACTAATGAAAAACTGTTTTTT.

This clone was seen more than once but under ten times. The rearrangement uses TRBV28 and TRBJ1-4; 7 nucleotides match TRBD1. Trimming at V came to 6 bases and at J to 11 bases, leaving 15 bases not matched to a gene. Germline CDR1 MDHEN, CDR2 SYDVKM. The CDR3 has 15 residues. CDR3 amino acids: CASRLSGTDYWKLFF. Here the CDR3 DNA reads TGTGCCAGCAGACTCTCAGGGACAGACTATTGGAAACTGTTTTTT.

This chain connects TRBV5-1 to TRBJ2-7; a possible D gene is TRBD2 (6 bases). Germline values: CDR1 SGHRS, CDR2 YFSETQ. V lost 5 bases, J lost 2 bases, and 17 bases lay in between. The CDR3 consists of 15 residues. The CDR3: CASSPGTPSPYEQYF. Here the CDR3 DNA reads TGCGCCAGCAGTCCCGGGACTCCCAGTCCCTACGAGCAGTACTTC.

The CDR3: CASRRLGSGTQYF. In nucleotides, the CDR3 is TGTGCCAGTAGACGGCTTGGGTCGGGGACCCAGTACTTC. The J gene is TRBJ2-5, the V gene TRBV19, with D uncertain. With 6 bases removed from V and 7 bases from J, the gap between germline ends came to 15 bases. The CDR3 length is 13 residues. Per the germline V gene, CDR1 is LNHDA and CDR2 is SQIVND (reference sequence).

By share, this clone counts as medium-sized. Different DNA sequences within this sample yield the same CDR3. The CDR3 region is CASSSEETQYF. CDR3 nucleotide sequence: TGTGCCAGCAGTTCGGAAGAGACCCAGTACTTC. The genes are TRBV27 and TRBJ2-5; D is unclear. The germline CDR1 and CDR2 sequences are MNHEY and SMNVEV (reference sequence). The CDR3 is made up of 11 amino acids. Trimming left V 4 bases short and J 3 bases short, with 3 bases between.

This rearrangement joins TRBV9 to TRBJ2-2; TRBD1 agrees at 8 bases. With 3 bases clipped from V and 5 bases from J, the junction kept 3 bases outside the gene matches. CDR3 length: 14 amino acids. The germline V gene encodes CDR1 SGDLS and CDR2 YYNGEE. CDR3: CASSATGGTGELFF. The CDR3 bases are TGTGCCAGCAGCGCCACAGGGGGAACCGGGGAGCTGTTTTTT.

This chain uses TRBV6-1 with TRBJ2-2; D gene uncertain. V gave up 7 bases and J gave up 3 bases, with 12 bases separating them. The germline V gene has CDR1 MNHNS and CDR2 SASEGT. The CDR3 loop spans 14 amino acids. The CDR3 DNA is TGTGCCAGCAATCCTAGGTCGGACACCGGGGAGCTGTTTTTT. It translates to CASNPRSDTGELFF.

The chain uses TRBV5-5 and TRBJ2-2; tentatively, D is TRBD1 (6 bases). In germline, CDR1 is SGHKS, CDR2 YYEKEE (reference sequence). The CDR3 is 17 amino acids. The V end lost 0 bases, the J end lost 2 bases, and 14 bases lay between the germline ends. The CDR3 nucleotides are TGTGCCAGCAGCTTGGAGTATGGCAGGGGAAACACCGGGGAGCTGTTTTTT. Protein: CASSLEYGRGNTGELFF.

This clone was found once. The chain carries TRBV6-6 and TRBJ2-3; D is ambiguous. The CDR3 contains 16 residues. Germline V lookup: CDR1 MNHNY, CDR2 SVGAGI (reference sequence). With 7 bases removed from V and 1 base from J, the gap between germline ends came to 18 bases. The CDR3 region is CASTQPRGPGTDTQYF. CDR3 DNA sequence: TGTGCCAGCACTCAACCCCGCGGCCCTGGCACAGATACGCAGTATTTT.

CDR3 bases: TGCGCCAGCAGCTCCAGGGAAGAGACCCAGTACTTC. This translates into CASSSREETQYF. V usage is TRBV5-1 and J usage is TRBJ2-5; TRBD1 is a possible D gene (5 bases). Germline values: CDR1 SGHRS, CDR2 YFSETQ. The CDR3 loop spans 12 amino acids. V shed 3 bases and J shed 3 bases, with 6 bases lying between them.

This clone turned up a few times. The chain employs TRBV27 and TRBJ2-7, with D possibly TRBD1 on 7 matching bases. V dropped 10 bases and J dropped 0 bases, with 31 bases sitting between them. Germline-derived CDR1 and CDR2 are MNHEY and SMNVEV (reference sequence). The CDR3 totals 19 residues. As DNA, the CDR3 is TGTGCCACCCCGCACGGGGGCGGACAGGCGACGAAACTCTCCTACGAGCAGTACTTC. It translates to CATPHGGGQATKLSYEQYF.

This sequence joins TRBV11-2 and TRBJ2-5; TRBD2 agrees at 9 bases. This CDR3 has 15 amino acids. Germline trimming cut 11 bases from V and 1 base from J; bases unmatched to any gene: 11. Germline V gene lookup returns CDR1 SGHAT and CDR2 FQNNGV. The CDR3 nucleotides read TGTGCCTCCCGCCGGGCGGGGGGGCCCCAAGAGACCCAGTACTTC. As protein: CASRRAGGPQETQYF.

There are a few counts of this clone. The genes are TRBV28 and TRBJ1-1; possible D gene TRBD1, 6 bases. The V end lost 2 bases, the J end lost 8 bases, and 12 bases lay between the germline ends. The CDR3 totals 13 residues. Germline CDR1 reads MDHEN; CDR2 reads SYDVKM. CDR3 coding DNA: TGTGCCAGCAGTTTAGAAGGACAGCGAGAAGCTTTCTTT. It encodes CASSLEGQREAFF.

This sequence joins TRBV13 and TRBJ1-2, with a tentative D call TRBD1 (6 bases). Between the trimmed V and J ends, which lost 7 bases and 1 base, there was a span of 13 bases. Germline lookup yields CDR1 PRHDT and CDR2 FYEKMQ (reference sequence). This CDR3 comprises 14 residues. CDR3 region: CASNYSGVNYGYTF. The CDR3 coding sequence is TGTGCCAGCAACTATTCAGGGGTTAACTATGGCTACACCTTC.

The table lists this clone with a few counts. Other DNA sequences of this sample code for an identical CDR3. J is TRBJ2-5 and V is TRBV9, with a weak D call TRBD2 (6 bases). The germline CDR1 and CDR2 sequences are SGDLS and YYNGEE. The V and J ends lost 0 bases and 2 bases respectively, with 8 bases between them. CDR3 size: 14 residues. The CDR3 DNA sequence: TGTGCCAGCAGCGTAGGCGGGACTCAAGAGACCCAGTACTTC. Protein sequence: CASSVGGTQETQYF.

V usage is TRBV2 and J usage is TRBJ2-5; perhaps TRBD2 as D (7 bases). Germline loops: CDR1 SNHLY, CDR2 FYNNEI. With 6 bases removed from V and 12 bases from J, the gap between germline ends came to 17 bases. The CDR3 runs 12 residues. Written as DNA, the CDR3 is TGTGCCAGCAGGGGGGAAAGGGGGGGCGAGTACTTC. Protein: CASRGERGGEYF.

The chain combines TRBV5-1 with TRBJ1-1; perhaps TRBD1 as D (5 bases). V gave up 0 bases and J gave up 5 bases, with 14 bases separating them. The CDR3 sequence is 15 residues long. Per germline, CDR1 SGHRS and CDR2 YFSETQ. The CDR3: CASSLGRQGGTEAFF. CDR3 sequence (DNA): TGCGCCAGCAGCTTGGGGCGTCAGGGAGGAACTGAAGCTTTCTTT.

The rearrangement uses TRBV4-1 and TRBJ2-7; D gene uncertain. The CDR3 covers 13 residues. The germline V gene has CDR1 MGHRA and CDR2 YSYEKL. Between the trimmed V and J ends, which lost 3 bases and 0 bases, there was a span of 6 bases. CDR3: CASSQEPSYEQYF. CDR3 coding DNA: TGCGCCAGCAGCCAGGAGCCCTCCTACGAGCAGTACTTC.

This clone was detected only a few times. The chain joins TRBV21-1 to TRBJ1-2; TRBD1 was called by the table and not checked on the DNA. TRBV21-1 is noted as a pseudogene. The CDR3 sequence is 14 residues long. For the CDR3, the DNA is TGTGCCAGCAGCAAGGGACAGCTCTACTTGGGCTACACCTTC. It encodes CASSKGQLYLGYTF.

In the case of this clone: The sample contains more than one DNA sequence encoding this CDR3. V is TRBV28 and J is TRBJ1-2; TRBD1 matches at 8 bases. The CDR3 covers 14 residues. Germline V lookup: CDR1 MDHEN, CDR2 SYDVKM. The V and J ends lost 2 bases and 8 bases, in that order; junction bases with no gene match: 7. CDR3: CASSLGQGAGGYTF. The CDR3 region has the DNA TGTGCCAGCAGTTTAGGCCAGGGGGCTGGAGGCTACACCTTC.

The chain joins TRBV5-8 to TRBJ2-7; D call uncertain. Per the germline V gene, CDR1 is SGHTS and CDR2 is YDEGEE. This CDR3 region has 11 residues. Between the trimmed V and J ends, which lost 5 bases and 7 bases, there was a span of 10 bases. In DNA form, the CDR3 reads TGTGCCAGCAGGTATTTGAGTGAGCAGTACTTC. It translates to CASRYLSEQYF. The variable domain in full, completed from reference TRBV5-8 and TRBJ2-7, reads EAGVTQSPTHLIKTRGQQATLRCSPISGHTSVYWYQQALGLGLQFLLWYDEGEERNRGNFPPRFSGRQFPNYSSELNVNALELEDSALYLCASRYLSEQYFGPGTRLTVT.

This chain connects TRBV9 to TRBJ2-2; D perhaps matches TRBD2 (5 bases). Deletions cut 2 bases from V and 3 bases from J, with 14 bases between. The CDR3 covers 16 residues. Per germline, CDR1 SGDLS and CDR2 YYNGEE. The CDR3: CASSVTGTRDTGELFF. DNA for the CDR3: TGTGCCAGCAGCGTGACTGGTACTAGGGACACCGGGGAGCTGTTTTTT.

About this clone: The sample holds other DNA sequences that translate to the same CDR3. This chain connects TRBV5-1 to TRBJ2-7; 7 bases align to TRBD1. The CDR3 spans 12 residues. With 3 bases clipped from V and 4 bases from J, the junction kept 1 base outside the gene matches. Per germline, CDR1 SGHRS and CDR2 YFSETQ. DNA for the CDR3: TGCGCCAGCAGCTCGGACAGGTACGAGCAGTACTTC. Its protein product is CASSSDRYEQYF. Full variable domain (outside the CDR3, taken from reference TRBV5-1 and TRBJ2-7): KAGVTQTPRYLIKTRGQQVTLSCSPISGHRSVSWYQQTPGQGLQFLFEYFSETQRNKGNFPGRFSGRQFSNSRSEMNVSTLELGDSALYLCASSSDRYEQYFGPGTRLTVT.